Presented here are 6 T cell receptor beta chains from one specimen sequenced in a study of T cell responses to AZD1222 COVID-19 vaccine. The repertoire was sequenced with immunoSEQ multiplex PCR; TCRdb's copy has only in-frame clones and lacks some. The sample consists of under 150,000 clones, 75% to 95% of them appearing once. The source material was peripheral blood, sampled 28 days after the second AZD1222 dose. The receptor set was obtained from an adult who received the AZD1222 COVID-19 vaccine.

J is TRBJ1-2 and V is TRBV9; 7 bases match TRBD1. CDR3 length equals 13 residues. With V trimmed by 0 bases and J by 6 bases, 2 bases remained unmatched. Germline V gene lookup returns CDR1 SGDLS and CDR2 YYNGEE. The CDR3 coding sequence is TGTGCCAGCAGCGTAGGACAGGGCGATGGCTACACCTTC. The encoded protein is CASSVGQGDGYTF. The full variable domain, completed using reference TRBV9 and TRBJ1-2, is DSGVTQTPKHLITATGQRVTLRCSPRSGDLSVYWYQQSLDQGLQFLIQYYNGEERAKGNILERFSAQQFPDLHSELNLSSLELGDSALYFCASSVGQGDGYTFGSGTRLTVV.

This chain uses TRBV7-6 with TRBJ1-1; D gene unclear. The V and J ends lost 5 bases and 5 bases respectively, with 12 bases between them. Germline CDR1 SGHVS, CDR2 FNYEAQ. The CDR3 has 13 amino acids. The CDR3 sequence: CASSTRGRTEAFF. DNA for the CDR3: TGTGCCAGCAGCACCCGGGGAAGGACTGAAGCTTTCTTT.

V and J are TRBV27 and TRBJ2-4; 8 bases are shared with TRBD1. Germline V gene data show CDR1 as MNHEY and CDR2 as SMNVEV (reference sequence). The CDR3 sequence is 14 residues long. With V trimmed by 6 bases and J by 6 bases, 7 bases remained unmatched. CDR3: CASRPQGARNIQYF. DNA for the CDR3: TGTGCCAGCAGACCTCAGGGGGCGCGAAACATTCAGTACTTC.

This sequence joins TRBV3-1 (or the pseudogene TRBV3-2) and TRBJ2-2; 11 bases map to TRBD1. The germline V gene has CDR1 LGHDT and CDR2 YNNKEL (reference sequence). The CDR3 loop spans 15 amino acids. V was clipped by 3 bases and J by 6 bases; unmatched bases: 3. The CDR3 bases are TGTGCCAGCAGCCATTGGGGACAGGGGGCCGGGGAGCTGTTTTTT. Amino acid sequence: CASSHWGQGAGELFF.

This clone was seen only a few times. V gene TRBV28 combines with J gene TRBJ1-2; no clear D gene. The V and J ends lost 2 bases and 4 bases respectively, with 8 bases between them. The CDR3 runs to 13 residues. Germline CDR1 is MDHEN and CDR2 is SYDVKM. Here the CDR3 DNA reads TGTGCCAGCAGTTTAGTGGGCAGCTATGGCTACACCTTC. Translated: CASSLVGSYGYTF.

The chain links TRBV7-3 to TRBJ2-1; 10 positions agree with TRBD1. The V gene's germline CDR1 is SGHTA and CDR2 FQGTGA. The CDR3 has 15 residues. Losses at the gene ends were 7 bases for V and 7 bases for J; bases not matched to a gene: 10. The CDR3 DNA is TGTGCCAGCACGACAGGGGGCCTGGCACAGAATGAGCAGTTCTTC. It yields the protein CASTTGGLAQNEQFF.